The sequence of this T cell receptor (beta chain) was determined in a study of OX40 agonist ivuxolimab in advanced cancers. CDR3 length: 17 amino acids. Between the trimmed V and J ends, which lost 1 base and 0 bases, there was a span of 11 bases. Germline V gene sequence: CDR1 SGHRS, CDR2 YFSETQ. This table comes from immunoSEQ multiplex PCR, and its TCRdb copy is limited to in-frame clones, with some not included. This table has approximately 100,000 clones, 90% appearing once. The specimen was CD4+ or CD8+ T cells sorted from blood, collected in a trial of the OX40 agonist ivuxolimab. The chain joins TRBV5-1 to TRBJ2-6; possibly TRBD1 for D (6 bases). This clonotype was sampled from an adult with an advanced solid tumor such as melanoma, head and neck, liver or kidney cancer. The CDR3: CASSLMGARSGANVLTF. The CDR3 region has the DNA TGCGCCAGCAGCTTGATGGGGGCGCGCTCTGGGGCCAACGTCCTGACTTTC. Using reference TRBV5-1 and TRBJ2-6 for the parts outside the CDR3, the full variable domain is KAGVTQTPRYLIKTRGQQVTLSCSPISGHRSVSWYQQTPGQGLQFLFEYFSETQRNKGNFPGRFSGRQFSNSRSEMNVSTLELGDSALYLCASSLMGARSGANVLTFGAGSRLTVL.